In its sample, the clone carrying this T cell receptor (beta chain) was seen once. The germline gives CDR1 SNHLY, CDR2 FYNNEI. CDR3 length: 14 residues. V was cut by 3 bases and J by 7 bases, with 15 bases left in between. Authors' analysis steps: Nucleated cell counts were estimated from reference gene primer amplification. The assay was immunoSEQ multiplex PCR, and TCRdb's table has in-frame clones only and misses some. D and trimming were read from the DNA, whereas the V and J calls and clone size are those reported in that table. In the table there are 400,000 to 550,000 clones, around 89% of which are singletons. The data were obtained in a study of blood T cell repertoires in COVID-19. Study summary: Donors in the United States, Italy and Spain gave samples during acute or convalescent COVID-19. The analysed material was cDNA or gDNA that came from T cells, B-cell-depleted T cells, or PBMCs.

The clonotype was recovered from a woman younger than 45 with acute or convalescent COVID-19. J is TRBJ1-2 and V is TRBV2, with D possibly being TRBD1 (6 bases). Sequencing was done on a sample of peripheral blood. This CDR3 reads CASSDLQGIRGYTF. The DNA of the CDR3 is TGTGCCAGCAGTGATCTTCAGGGGATTCGTGGCTACACCTTC.